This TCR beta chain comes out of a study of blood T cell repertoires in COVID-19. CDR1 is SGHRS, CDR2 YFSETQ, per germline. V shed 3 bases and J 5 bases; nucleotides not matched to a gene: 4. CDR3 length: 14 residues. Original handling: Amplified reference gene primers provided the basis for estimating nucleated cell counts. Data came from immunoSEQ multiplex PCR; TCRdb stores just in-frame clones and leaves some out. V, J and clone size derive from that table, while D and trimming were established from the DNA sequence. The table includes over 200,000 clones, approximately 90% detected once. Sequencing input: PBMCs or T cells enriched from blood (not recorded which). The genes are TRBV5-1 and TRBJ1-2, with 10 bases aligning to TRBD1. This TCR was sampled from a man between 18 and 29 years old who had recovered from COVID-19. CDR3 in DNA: TGCGCCAGCAGCTCCGGGACAGGGGTTTATGGCTACACCTTC. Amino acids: CASSSGTGVYGYTF.